These T cell receptor beta chains were read from a single sample in a study of T cells in localized non-small cell lung cancer. Clones were sequenced by immunoSEQ multiplex PCR, and TCRdb holds only the in-frame ones, with some missing. This sample carries 70,000 or so clones, around 84% of them seen once, and the ten largest clones take around 1.3%. This material consisted of peripheral blood, taken before any cancer treatment. These receptors all stem from a female donor older than 55 with stage I lung adenocarcinoma. Both conserved end residues are part of each CDR3. The D gene is left open where the match is weak. Size is omitted from some rows. Given values are once, few, many or a class for expanded clones.

J gene,V gene,D gene,clone size,CDR3 protein,CDR3 DNA
TRBJ1-1,TRBV5-1,TRBD1,NA,CASSEDRLNTEAFF,TGCGCCAGCAGCGAGGACAGGCTGAACACTGAAGCTTTCTTT
TRBJ2-7,TRBV13,NA,NA,CASSRDSPYEQYF,TGTGCCAGCAGCCGCGACTCTCCCTACGAGCAGTACTTC
TRBJ1-2,TRBV29-1,TRBD1,NA,CSVRGQGTNYGYTF,TGCAGCGTTCGAGGACAGGGGACTAACTATGGCTACACCTTC
TRBJ1-3,TRBV19,NA,NA,CASSPGLARGNTIYF,TGTGCCAGTAGCCCTGGACTCGCGCGGGGAAACACCATATATTTT
TRBJ2-2,TRBV7-6,NA,NA,CASSLTRNTGELFF,TGTGCCAGCAGCTTGACTAGGAACACCGGGGAGCTGTTTTTT
TRBJ2-3,TRBV7-8,TRBD2,once,CASSFPVEAGGMPTDTQYF,TGTGCCAGCAGCTTCCCCGTGGAAGCGGGGGGGATGCCCACAGATACGCAGTATTTT
TRBJ1-1,TRBV18,TRBD1,NA,CASSPDRGPEAFF,TGTGCCAGCTCACCGGACAGGGGCCCTGAAGCTTTCTTT
TRBJ1-2,TRBV7-8,TRBD1,NA,CASTPNPRTGGGYGYTF,TGTGCCAGCACCCCTAATCCCCGAACAGGGGGCGGCTATGGCTACACCTTC
TRBJ2-2,TRBV15,NA,NA,CAAQADLLTGKLFF,TGTGCCGCCCAGGCGGACCTTCTTACCGGGAAGCTGTTTTTT
TRBJ1-4,TRBV29-1,NA,NA,CSVEYSGAGKELFF,TGCAGCGTTGAATATTCCGGCGCAGGGAAGGAACTGTTTTTT
TRBJ1-5,TRBV5-1,NA,NA,CASSLDGDNQPQHF,TGCGCCAGCAGCTTGGATGGAGATAATCAGCCCCAGCATTTT
TRBJ2-7,TRBV5-4,TRBD2,NA,CASSLGGRAYEQYF,TGTGCCAGCAGCTTGGGAGGGAGGGCCTACGAGCAGTACTTC
TRBJ2-6,TRBV6-6,NA,NA,CASGLGSGANVLTF,TGTGCCAGCGGCCTTGGTTCTGGGGCCAACGTCCTGACTTTC
TRBJ2-3,TRBV6-5,NA,once,CASSSNLVDTQYF,TGTGCCAGCAGTTCAAACCTTGTCGATACGCAGTATTTT
TRBJ1-2,TRBV7-2,TRBD1,NA,CASSFGTVDGYTF,TGTGCCAGCAGCTTCGGGACAGTCGATGGCTACACCTTC
TRBJ2-3,TRBV4-1,TRBD2,once,CASSQVGLNRGGGAADTQYF,TGCGCCAGCAGCCAAGTCGGGCTGAACCGCGGCGGGGGGGCGGCAGATACGCAGTATTTT
TRBJ1-1,TRBV27,NA,NA,CASSFWVDTEAFF,TGTGCCAGCAGTTTCTGGGTTGACACTGAAGCTTTCTTT
TRBJ1-4,TRBV9,NA,few,CASSVGLGDNEKLFF,TGTGCCAGCAGCGTAGGTTTAGGGGATAATGAAAAACTGTTTTTT